This T cell receptor beta chain was found in a study of blood T cell repertoires in acute mononucleosis (TCRdb year 2020). With regard to the full study: Acute-phase samples, which represented the primary response, were collected within 2 weeks of symptom onset. A mean blood EBV load of 3.8 log10 genome copies per million B cells was observed during acute infection, and a mean blood EBV load of roughly 2.7 was observed at convalescence. In acute infection, YVL-BR-specific cells made up a mean of around 2% of blood CD8 T cells and GLC-BM-specific cells made up a mean of approximately 1.1%. Study-wide conclusions, independent of this receptor: Only around 9.1% of unique acute clonotypes persisted into convalescence, yet these made up most of the response; new diverse de novo clonotypes seemingly replaced the rest. With only a few donors in the cohort, group averages were based on very few individuals. Because only a fraction of each donor's blood was analyzed, sampling error might partly explain the low overlap between acute and convalescent clonotypes. For BRLF1 (YVL-BR), TCRalpha CDR3 motifs played a dominant role and TCRbeta a minimal role in TCR repertoire selection.

As for this clone: Base qualities were left out, and no much larger clone turns up one base away. Additional DNA sequences in this sample encode the identical CDR3.

From the cysteine up to the phenylalanine, the CDR3 has a length of 12 residues. Only CDR3 DNA is held: 36 bases, read in frame from base 1. V loses 6 bases, J loses 6 bases, and the germline ends lie 12 bases apart. The germline V gene encodes CDR1 SQVTM and CDR2 ANQGSEA. For TCR profiling, total RNA from at least 8,000 sorted tetramer+ CD8 T cells was reverse transcribed into cDNA. PCR with primers that anneal to V and J regions amplified CDR3 regions and added unique molecular identifiers to track templates. TCRalpha and TCRbeta chains were profiled using the immunoSEQ platform, including its sequencing and error-correction standards. The study's processing was this. Clonal copy numbers were corrected for sequencing and PCR errors, and IMGT conventions were followed to define CDR3s. Only productive rearrangements were analyzed, using immunoSEQ Analyzer versions 2.0 and 3.0, with gene-pairing frequencies processed further in Microsoft Excel. Circos plots were used to visualize V-J pairings, and MEME together with a custom motifSearch program was used to find CDR3 motifs. The OLGA algorithm was used to calculate the probability of generation of TCR sequences. Clonotypes found at both visits were termed persistent, clonotypes found only in the acute phase were termed nonpersistent, and clonotypes found only at convalescence were termed de novo. A public TCR was defined as an amino acid clonotype used by more than one donor. Entries here come from immuneACCESS through TCRdb and include only in-frame sequences with V and J called. Some clones fail to appear in such tables; in the studies checked, an unresolved V gene covers under half of the shortfall, and the cause of the remainder is unknown. V and J calls and clone size are those listed in that table; D and trimming were worked out from the DNA. Here the sample has 7,000 to 8,000 clones; 20% to 30% occur a single time. 28% of the sample lies in the top ten.

The time point label here, explained by the study, means: acute infectious mononucleosis, at clinical presentation within 2 weeks of symptom onset (visit 1). The study tracked CD8 T cell responses to two immunodominant EBV epitopes, BRLF1 109 (YVL-BR) and BMLF1 280 (GLC-BM), over primary infection. A positive serum heterophile antibody test together with EBV viral capsid antigen-specific IgM pointed to primary EBV infection. Magnetic positive selection (MACS) was first used to enrich total CD8 T cells from PBMCs. A FACSAria III was used to sort live CD3+ CD8+ tetramer+ cells to over 95% purity. Cell sorting used a PE-conjugated tetramer carrying the BRLF1 109-117 peptide. Directly ex vivo after tetramer sorting, the TCR repertoires of EBV epitope-specific CD8 T cells were deep-sequenced at acute infection and at convalescence. The donors were a few individuals between about 18 and 29 years old who had clinical acute infectious mononucleosis along with laboratory evidence of primary EBV infection. Heparinized peripheral blood was collected when donors presented clinically with mononucleosis symptoms and again about 6 months afterward. PBMCs were isolated by Ficoll-Paque density gradient centrifugation.

This specimen was EBV YVL epitope tetramer+ CD8+ T cells sorted from PBMCs, taken during acute infectious mononucleosis. The sample's cell subset or site label, decoded: CD8 T cells binding a tetramer with EBV BRLF1 109-117 peptide (YVL-BR). Recombination connected TRBV29-1 to TRBJ2-4, with the D gene not confidently named. The sequence was obtained from a woman aged 18-29 years with infectious mononucleosis caused by EBV. Here is the DNA: TGCAGCGTGCTCGCGGCAGGAAACATTCAGTACTTC. The encoded protein is CSVLAAGNIQYF.